This T cell receptor (beta chain) stems from a study of cytomegalovirus exposure and HLA in healthy donors. Study-level information: Among the 400 or so donors who were genotyped, roughly 85% fell in the genetic ancestry cluster that is associated with self-reported Caucasian donors. Study-level results: The study flagged some 170 TCR beta chains as cytomegalovirus-associated.

PCR used 60 Vbeta primers and 13 Jbeta primers. Profiled with immunoSEQ multiplex PCR; TCRdb holds only in-frame clones, not every one. In the table there are about 200,000 clones, approximately 78% of which are singletons. This clone was observed a few times. Its antigen is unidentified. Trimming removed 3 bases from V and 3 bases from J, with 4 bases in between. This CDR3 has 12 residues. CDR1 SGDLS and CDR2 YYNGEE come from the germline V gene. The specimen sequenced was PBMCs. The TCR was taken from a woman in her thirties or forties in good health and CMV-seronegative. This chain links TRBV9 with TRBJ2-1; D is unresolved. CDR3 nucleotide sequence: TGTGCCAGCAGCGGCAGCTACAATGAGCAGTTCTTC. Encoded protein: CASSGSYNEQFF.